A selection of T cell receptor beta chains follows, all from one sample in a study of blood T cell repertoires in COVID-19. Clones were sequenced by immunoSEQ multiplex PCR, and TCRdb holds only the in-frame ones, with some missing. The data contain about 290,000 clones, about 90% of them singletons. Sequencing was done on a sample of peripheral blood. These receptors were obtained from a woman younger than 45 with COVID-19, enrolled during active disease. The CDR3 runs from the conserved cysteine through the conserved F or W. D genes are given only for firm matches. Not every row has a clone size; where given, it reads once, few, many or a size class.

CDR3aa: CASSGTGGYYGYTF; CDR3nt: TGTGCCAGCAGCGGCACGGGAGGGTACTATGGCTACACCTTC; v_gene: TRBV9; j_gene: TRBJ1-2; d_gene: -; abundance: -
CDR3aa: CASSSRQSDYGYTF; CDR3nt: TGTGCCAGCAGCTCGCGACAGTCCGACTATGGCTACACCTTC; v_gene: TRBV11-2; j_gene: TRBJ1-2; d_gene: -; abundance: -
CDR3aa: CASSLGQIIGFSEAFF; CDR3nt: TGCGCCAGCAGCTTGGGACAGATCATAGGTTTTTCTGAAGCTTTCTTT; v_gene: TRBV5-1; j_gene: TRBJ1-1; d_gene: -; abundance: -
CDR3aa: CASSDRGNSPLHF; CDR3nt: TGTGCCAGCAGTGACAGGGGGAATTCACCCCTCCACTTT; v_gene: TRBV2; j_gene: TRBJ1-6; d_gene: TRBD1; abundance: -
CDR3aa: CSASGGLAGGTDTQYF; CDR3nt: TGCAGTGCTAGTGGTGGACTAGCGGGGGGAACAGATACGCAGTATTTT; v_gene: TRBV20-1; j_gene: TRBJ2-3; d_gene: TRBD2; abundance: once
CDR3aa: CASMEGYYEQYF; CDR3nt: TGTGCCAGCATGGAGGGATATTACGAGCAGTACTTC; v_gene: TRBV2; j_gene: TRBJ2-7; d_gene: -; abundance: -
CDR3aa: CASSFGGIQAFF; CDR3nt: TGTGCCAGCAGCTTCGGCGGAATTCAGGCTTTCTTT; v_gene: TRBV5-4; j_gene: TRBJ1-1; d_gene: -; abundance: -
CDR3aa: CASRSGGAHEQFF; CDR3nt: TGTGCCAGCAGAAGCGGGGGGGCCCATGAGCAGTTCTTC; v_gene: TRBV27; j_gene: TRBJ2-1; d_gene: TRBD2; abundance: -
CDR3aa: CASSLGTNTGELFF; CDR3nt: TGTGCCAGCAGCCTCGGGACGAACACCGGGGAGCTGTTTTTT; v_gene: TRBV6-5; j_gene: TRBJ2-2; d_gene: -; abundance: once
CDR3aa: CASSSIYNSPLHF; CDR3nt: TGTGCCAGCAGTTCCATCTATAATTCACCCCTCCACTTT; v_gene: TRBV28; j_gene: TRBJ1-6; d_gene: -; abundance: -
CDR3aa: CASSPPQGAGELFF; CDR3nt: TGCGCCAGCAGCCCCCCACAAGGGGCCGGGGAGCTGTTTTTT; v_gene: TRBV4-1; j_gene: TRBJ2-2; d_gene: -; abundance: -
CDR3aa: CASSLMTGGTSYEQYF; CDR3nt: TGTGCCAGCAGCTTGATGACAGGGGGCACATCCTACGAGCAGTACTTC; v_gene: TRBV11-2; j_gene: TRBJ2-7; d_gene: TRBD1; abundance: -
CDR3aa: CATSDPRQGAGNQPQHF; CDR3nt: TGTGCCACCAGTGATCCACGACAGGGGGCCGGTAATCAGCCCCAGCATTTT; v_gene: TRBV24-1; j_gene: TRBJ1-5; d_gene: TRBD1; abundance: -
CDR3aa: CASSLGAGTGELFF; CDR3nt: TGTGCCAGCAGCTTAGGGGCCGGCACCGGGGAGCTGTTTTTT; v_gene: TRBV11-3; j_gene: TRBJ2-2; d_gene: -; abundance: -
CDR3aa: CASSLPLRGPSYNEQFF; CDR3nt: TGCGCCAGCAGCTTGCCCCTGCGGGGCCCCTCCTACAATGAGCAGTTCTTC; v_gene: TRBV5-1; j_gene: TRBJ2-1; d_gene: -; abundance: -
CDR3aa: CASSYVRGEKLFF; CDR3nt: TGTGCCAGCAGTTACGTCCGGGGGGAAAAACTGTTTTTT; v_gene: TRBV6-5; j_gene: TRBJ1-4; d_gene: -; abundance: -
CDR3aa: CASSSQGINGYTF; CDR3nt: TGTGCCAGCAGTTCACAGGGCATCAATGGCTACACCTTC; v_gene: TRBV12-3/TRBV12-4; j_gene: TRBJ1-2; d_gene: -; abundance: -
CDR3aa: CATQGWGANTIYF; CDR3nt: TGTGCCACCCAGGGGTGGGGCGCAAACACCATATATTTT; v_gene: TRBV25-1; j_gene: TRBJ1-3; d_gene: -; abundance: -
CDR3aa: CASSLAGLSSGNTIYF; CDR3nt: TGTGCCAGCAGCTTGGCGGGACTCTCCTCTGGAAACACCATATATTTT; v_gene: TRBV5-6; j_gene: TRBJ1-3; d_gene: -; abundance: -
CDR3aa: CSVGWPGAGELFF; CDR3nt: TGCAGCGTTGGGTGGCCGGGGGCCGGGGAGCTGTTTTTT; v_gene: TRBV29-1; j_gene: TRBJ2-2; d_gene: -; abundance: -
CDR3aa: CASTPDRGNTEAFF; CDR3nt: TGTGCCAGTACCCCGGACAGGGGGAACACTGAAGCTTTCTTT; v_gene: TRBV19; j_gene: TRBJ1-1; d_gene: TRBD1; abundance: -
CDR3aa: CARSLGGQMNTEAFF; CDR3nt: TGTGCCAGAAGCTTGGGGGGCCAGATGAACACTGAAGCTTTCTTT; v_gene: TRBV5-3; j_gene: TRBJ1-1; d_gene: -; abundance: -
CDR3aa: CASGLRDYFGELFF; CDR3nt: TGTGCTAGTGGTTTGAGAGACTATTTCGGGGAGCTGTTTTTT; v_gene: TRBV12-5; j_gene: TRBJ2-2; d_gene: -; abundance: -
CDR3aa: CASSQVARTGEQYF; CDR3nt: TGCGCCAGCAGCCAAGTAGCCAGGACGGGGGAGCAGTACTTC; v_gene: TRBV4-1; j_gene: TRBJ2-7; d_gene: -; abundance: -
CDR3aa: CASRAGQSSYTF; CDR3nt: TGTGCCAGCAGGGCCGGACAGTCTTCCTACACCTTC; v_gene: TRBV6-5; j_gene: TRBJ1-2; d_gene: -; abundance: -
CDR3aa: CASSSTGGRTEAFF; CDR3nt: TGTGCCAGCAGTTCCACCGGGGGGCGGACTGAAGCTTTCTTT; v_gene: TRBV6-6; j_gene: TRBJ1-1; d_gene: -; abundance: -
CDR3aa: CARSFATVYSNQPQHF; CDR3nt: TGTGCCAGAAGCTTTGCGACAGTTTATAGCAATCAGCCCCAGCATTTT; v_gene: TRBV5-3; j_gene: TRBJ1-5; d_gene: -; abundance: -
CDR3aa: CASKRGAWDTQYF; CDR3nt: TGTGCCAGTAAGCGGGGGGCCTGGGATACGCAGTATTTT; v_gene: TRBV19; j_gene: TRBJ2-3; d_gene: TRBD2; abundance: -
CDR3aa: CASSGRQVTQYF; CDR3nt: TGTGCCAGCAGCGGGAGACAGGTGACGCAGTATTTT; v_gene: TRBV11-2; j_gene: TRBJ2-3; d_gene: -; abundance: -
CDR3aa: CASSHAGPGYGYTF; CDR3nt: TGTGCCAGCAGCCACGCGGGGCCGGGCTATGGCTACACCTTC; v_gene: TRBV11-2; j_gene: TRBJ1-2; d_gene: -; abundance: -
CDR3aa: CASTLAGRPQPQHF; CDR3nt: TGTGCCAGCACCCTAGCAGGGAGGCCTCAGCCCCAGCATTTT; v_gene: TRBV28; j_gene: TRBJ1-5; d_gene: -; abundance: -
CDR3aa: CASSLVEGSPYEQYF; CDR3nt: TGTGCCAGCAGCTTGGTGGAGGGTTCCCCCTACGAGCAGTACTTC; v_gene: TRBV5-6; j_gene: TRBJ2-7; d_gene: -; abundance: -
CDR3aa: CASRRQLNTEAFF; CDR3nt: TGTGCCAGCAGGAGACAGTTGAACACTGAAGCTTTCTTT; v_gene: TRBV2; j_gene: TRBJ1-1; d_gene: -; abundance: -
CDR3aa: CFPGSGYTF; CDR3nt: TGCTTCCCCGGGTCTGGCTACACCTTC; v_gene: TRBV20-1; j_gene: TRBJ1-2; d_gene: -; abundance: -
CDR3aa: CASSEDRGPYQPQHF; CDR3nt: TGTGCCAGCAGTGAAGACAGGGGGCCCTATCAGCCCCAGCATTTT; v_gene: TRBV2; j_gene: TRBJ1-5; d_gene: TRBD1; abundance: -
CDR3aa: CASSFGTSVTDTQYF; CDR3nt: TGTGCCAGCTCCTTTGGAACTAGCGTCACAGATACGCAGTATTTT; v_gene: TRBV7-9; j_gene: TRBJ2-3; d_gene: TRBD2; abundance: -
CDR3aa: CASSPGVAGADTQYF; CDR3nt: TGTGCCAGCAGCCCTGGGGTAGCGGGGGCAGATACGCAGTATTTT; v_gene: TRBV13; j_gene: TRBJ2-3; d_gene: TRBD2; abundance: -
CDR3aa: CASSQQGLRAIYF; CDR3nt: TGCGCCAGCAGCCAACAGGGTCTACGCGCCATATATTTT; v_gene: TRBV4-1; j_gene: TRBJ1-3; d_gene: -; abundance: -
CDR3aa: CASSSRTGKNSPLHF; CDR3nt: TGTGCCAGCAGCTCGCGGACAGGGAAGAATTCACCCCTCCACTTT; v_gene: TRBV3-1/TRBV3-2; j_gene: TRBJ1-6; d_gene: TRBD1; abundance: -
CDR3aa: CASSLGRGRGNQPQHF; CDR3nt: TGTGCCAGCAGTTTGGGTCGCGGGCGGGGCAATCAGCCCCAGCATTTT; v_gene: TRBV28; j_gene: TRBJ1-5; d_gene: -; abundance: -
CDR3aa: CASSKTGTGYTDTQYF; CDR3nt: TGTGCCAGCAGCAAAACCGGGACAGGGTATACAGATACGCAGTATTTT; v_gene: TRBV21-1; j_gene: TRBJ2-3; d_gene: -; abundance: -
CDR3aa: CASSSDSLNTEAFF; CDR3nt: TGTGCCAGTAGTTCCGACAGCCTCAACACTGAAGCTTTCTTT; v_gene: TRBV19; j_gene: TRBJ1-1; d_gene: -; abundance: -
CDR3aa: CAWNIAGGPEQFF; CDR3nt: TGTGCCTGGAATATAGCGGGGGGGCCTGAGCAGTTCTTC; v_gene: TRBV30; j_gene: TRBJ2-1; d_gene: TRBD2; abundance: -
CDR3aa: CASSPRRGETQYF; CDR3nt: TGTGCCAGCAGCCCTAGAAGGGGGGAGACCCAGTACTTC; v_gene: TRBV13; j_gene: TRBJ2-5; d_gene: -; abundance: -
CDR3aa: CASSPSEHSTDTQYF; CDR3nt: TGTGCCAGCAGCCCTAGCGAGCATAGCACAGATACGCAGTATTTT; v_gene: TRBV27; j_gene: TRBJ2-3; d_gene: -; abundance: -
CDR3aa: CASSQFGVGHLAKNIQYF; CDR3nt: TGTGCCAGCAGCCAATTCGGGGTGGGACACCTAGCCAAAAACATTCAGTACTTC; v_gene: TRBV3-1/TRBV3-2; j_gene: TRBJ2-4; d_gene: -; abundance: -
CDR3aa: CASSSEGIVALTF; CDR3nt: TGCGCCAGCAGCTCGGAGGGAATTGTGGCGCTGACTTTT; v_gene: TRBV5-1; j_gene: TRBJ1-6; d_gene: -; abundance: few
CDR3aa: CASSATYRSPYGYTF; CDR3nt: TGTGCCAGCAGCGCCACCTACAGGAGCCCCTATGGCTACACCTTC; v_gene: TRBV5-6; j_gene: TRBJ1-2; d_gene: -; abundance: -
CDR3aa: CASSSRQPNTGELFF; CDR3nt: TGTGCCAGCAGCTCCAGACAGCCTAACACCGGGGAGCTGTTTTTT; v_gene: TRBV21-1; j_gene: TRBJ2-2; d_gene: -; abundance: -
CDR3aa: CASSIGYRALSNQPQHF; CDR3nt: TGTGCCAGTAGTATAGGGTACAGGGCACTGAGCAATCAGCCCCAGCATTTT; v_gene: TRBV19; j_gene: TRBJ1-5; d_gene: -; abundance: -
CDR3aa: CASSLGRGPSYEQYF; CDR3nt: TGTGCCAGCAGCTTAGGAAGGGGTCCCTCCTACGAGCAGTACTTC; v_gene: TRBV7-8; j_gene: TRBJ2-7; d_gene: -; abundance: -
CDR3aa: CASSQYRQQNTEAFF; CDR3nt: TGTGCCAGCAGCCAGTATAGACAGCAGAACACTGAAGCTTTCTTT; v_gene: TRBV3-1/TRBV3-2; j_gene: TRBJ1-1; d_gene: -; abundance: -
CDR3aa: CASSQGVRGLYGYTF; CDR3nt: TGCGCCAGCAGTCAGGGTGTCAGGGGGCTCTATGGCTACACCTTC; v_gene: TRBV23-1; j_gene: TRBJ1-2; d_gene: TRBD1; abundance: -
CDR3aa: CASSQDGAAITF; CDR3nt: TGCGCCAGCAGCCAAGATGGGGCAGCGATAACCTTC; v_gene: TRBV4-1; j_gene: TRBJ1-2; d_gene: -; abundance: -
CDR3aa: CASSRGPGQGRYNSPLHF; CDR3nt: TGTGCCAGCAGCCGAGGGCCCGGACAGGGACGGTATAATTCACCCCTCCACTTT; v_gene: TRBV6-6; j_gene: TRBJ1-6; d_gene: TRBD1; abundance: -
CDR3aa: CASSLTANYGYTF; CDR3nt: TGCGCCAGCAGCCTCACAGCAAACTATGGCTACACCTTC; v_gene: TRBV10-1; j_gene: TRBJ1-2; d_gene: -; abundance: -
CDR3aa: CASSQGQVNTEAFF; CDR3nt: TGTGCCAGCAGCCAAGGTCAGGTGAACACTGAAGCTTTCTTT; v_gene: TRBV3-1/TRBV3-2; j_gene: TRBJ1-1; d_gene: -; abundance: -
CDR3aa: CASSSGLAGDQETQYF; CDR3nt: TGTGCCAGCAGCTCCGGACTAGCGGGGGACCAAGAGACCCAGTACTTC; v_gene: TRBV6-6; j_gene: TRBJ2-5; d_gene: TRBD2; abundance: -
CDR3aa: CATSRDRETGRRGYGYTF; CDR3nt: TGTGCCACCAGCAGAGATCGGGAAACAGGACGGAGGGGCTATGGCTACACCTTC; v_gene: TRBV15; j_gene: TRBJ1-2; d_gene: -; abundance: -